This T cell receptor (beta chain) was retrieved from a study of T cell responses to AZD1222 COVID-19 vaccine. Study findings and constraints: Seropositivity was recorded at baseline in only a handful of AZD1222 recipients. Spike-specific TCR breadth and depth were elevated following two AZD1222 doses. As reported, nearly half of all spike-specific TCRs target variant regions that are unmutated.

With 0 bases removed from V and 5 bases from J, the gap between germline ends came to 19 bases. Germline-derived CDR1 and CDR2 are GTSNPN and SVGIG (reference sequence). The CDR3 runs 16 residues. Regarding this clone: Its antigen is undetermined.

TCRdb keeps only in-frame clones here, not all; method: immunoSEQ multiplex PCR. The sample carries about 140,000 clones, 90% recorded once. The sequencing used peripheral blood, collected on day 0 of AZD1222 vaccination. The TCR comes from an adult in good health. This chain joins TRBV30 and TRBJ1-1, with TRBD1 as a possible D gene (5 bases). The CDR3 region has the DNA TGTGCCTGGAGTGTGTTGGGCGGTAGGGGAGAAACTGAAGCTTTCTTT. Encoded protein: CAWSVLGGRGETEAFF.